This T cell receptor (beta chain) was found in a study of shared T cell receptors in the human thymus. The CDR3 contains 17 residues. Germline-derived CDR1 and CDR2 are MDHEN and SYDVKM. Trimming at V came to 4 bases and at J to 4 bases, leaving 13 bases not matched to a gene. Produced via immunoSEQ multiplex PCR; TCRdb's table is partial and in-frame only. The sample contains roughly 500,000 clones, 70% to 80% of which appear only once. These data also formed part of another study, on human thymus T cells.

This TCR was recovered from a boy in the first two years of life with a congenital heart defect. V gene TRBV28 combines with J gene TRBJ1-2, with 9 bases identical to TRBD1. Material for sequencing was thymocytes. CDR3 loop: CASSYRDRASAGYGYTF. The CDR3 coding sequence is TGTGCCAGCAGTTACCGGGACAGGGCTAGTGCGGGCTATGGCTACACCTTC.